The 10 T cell receptor beta chains below were found in one sample sequenced in a study of blood T cell repertoires in COVID-19. TCRdb's copy holds only in-frame clones and misses some; the assay was immunoSEQ multiplex PCR. The sample yields 350,000 to 400,000 clones, approximately 89% seen once. The sequenced material came from PBMCs or T cells enriched from blood (not recorded which). Receptors were obtained from a woman in her 30s who had recovered from COVID-19.

The chain couples TRBV7-9 to TRBJ1-4; the D gene is possibly TRBD1 (5 bases). V lost 7 bases and J lost 7, with 19 bases in between. The germline CDR1 and CDR2 sequences are SEHNR and FQNEAQ (reference sequence). The CDR3 contains 15 residues. CDR3 in DNA: TGTGCCAGCACCCTAGAGAGTGGTAGGGGTGAAAAACTGTTTTTT. This sequence encodes CASTLESGRGEKLFF.

This clone has a count of ten or more. The J gene is TRBJ1-2, the V gene TRBV11-2, with D unresolved. Germline V gene lookup returns CDR1 SGHAT and CDR2 FQNNGV. The CDR3 covers 10 residues. The V gene lost 8 bases and the J gene lost 4 bases, with 5 bases spanning the gap. This CDR3 reads CASRSYGYTF. DNA of the CDR3: TGTGCCAGCCGTTCCTATGGCTACACCTTC.

The chain uses TRBV30 and TRBJ1-1, with 7 bases that match TRBD1. Trimming removed 2 bases from V and 5 bases from J; junction bases left unmatched: 5. Germline V CDR1 and CDR2: GTSNPN, SVGIG (reference sequence). This CDR3 contains 13 residues. Here the CDR3 reads CAWSSQGGTEAFF. The CDR3, as DNA: TGTGCCTGGAGTTCTCAGGGGGGAACTGAAGCTTTCTTT.

The genes are TRBV5-5 and TRBJ2-7, with a possible D match to TRBD1 (6 bases). The V and J ends lost 2 bases and 3 bases respectively, with 9 bases between them. The CDR3 runs 13 residues. CDR1 is SGHKS and CDR2 is YYEKEE in the germline V gene (reference sequence). Written as DNA, the CDR3 is TGTGCCAGCAGCTTAACGGACAGCTACGAGCAGTACTTC. Translated: CASSLTDSYEQYF.

The J gene is TRBJ2-7, the V gene TRBV28, with 8 nucleotides matching TRBD1. Germline V gene sequence: CDR1 MDHEN, CDR2 SYDVKM. CDR3 length: 15 amino acids. With V trimmed by 5 bases and J by 5 bases, 11 bases remained unmatched. The DNA of the CDR3 is TGTGCCAGCAGTGAACCGGGACAGGCTCGCCACGAGCAGTACTTC. This translates into CASSEPGQARHEQYF.

V and J are TRBV2 and TRBJ2-1; 14 bases fit TRBD2. Trimming cost V 6 bases and J 7 bases; bases outside gene matches: 8. Germline CDR1 SNHLY, CDR2 FYNNEI. The CDR3 loop spans 16 amino acids. DNA of the CDR3: TGTGCCAGCAGAAAGGGACTAGCGGGAGTTCGGAATGAGCAGTTCTTC. Amino acids: CASRKGLAGVRNEQFF.

J is TRBJ2-7 and V is TRBV12-5; perhaps TRBD2 as D (5 bases). Trimming removed 6 bases from V and 4 bases from J, with 10 bases in between. Germline V gives CDR1 LGHNT, CDR2 FRNRAP. There are 12 residues in the CDR3. The CDR3 region is CASGEVQYEQYF. In DNA form, the CDR3 reads TGTGCTAGTGGGGAGGTACAATACGAGCAGTACTTC.

V is TRBV29-1 and J is TRBJ2-7; D is unresolved. The CDR3 is made up of 12 amino acids. Germline lookup yields CDR1 SQVTM and CDR2 ANQGSEA. V dropped 3 bases and J dropped 1 base, with 7 bases sitting between them. This chain's CDR3 is CSVEGPSYEQYF. CDR3 sequence (DNA): TGCAGCGTTGAGGGCCCTTCCTACGAGCAGTACTTC.

The chain has TRBV19 and TRBJ1-5, with a weak D call TRBD1 (6 bases). The germline V gene has CDR1 LNHDA and CDR2 SQIVND (reference sequence). This CDR3 is 15 amino acids long. Trimming cost V 7 bases and J 4 bases, with 17 bases left between them. CDR3 sequence (DNA): TGTGCCAGTACCGTGGGGGCTCGAATGAATCAGCCCCAGCATTTT. Translated: CASTVGARMNQPQHF.

This clone was recorded only once. The chain uses TRBV7-9 and TRBJ1-1; 10 bases fit TRBD1. The CDR3 covers 16 residues. Germline CDR1 is SEHNR and CDR2 is FQNEAQ (reference sequence). V lost 4 bases, J lost 1 base, and 6 bases stayed unmatched. CDR3 loop: CASSSRQGAWNTEAFF. Written as DNA, the CDR3 is TGTGCCAGCAGCTCTAGACAGGGGGCGTGGAACACTGAAGCTTTCTTT.